A selection of T cell receptor beta chains follows, all from one sample in a study of blood T cells in healthy people across ages. TCRdb itself ran the 5' RACE reads through MiXCR, one entry per CDR3 protein. The sample holds approximately 810,000 distinct CDR3 sequences, more than 25% seen once. Sequenced material: blood. The receptors here all came from a woman older than 75 in good health. Each CDR3 is given with its conserved first and last residue. Fields, in order: clone size, V gene, J gene, CDR3 protein. The size entry is marked missing in some rows and otherwise reads once, few, many or a size class.

.,TRBV29-1,TRBJ2-2,CSVGTASNTGELFF
.,TRBV7-3,TRBJ1-2,CASSSPGTLDGYTF
.,TRBV20-1,TRBJ1-2,CSARDNGYTF
many,TRBV4-3,TRBJ2-1,CASSQEFPGQGIIRQFF
many,TRBV7-8,TRBJ1-2,CASSREGQGSVYGYTF
many,TRBV7-2,TRBJ1-2,CASSLAQNNYGYTF
few,TRBV12-3/TRBV12-4,TRBJ1-1,CASSLGTMNTEAFF
few,TRBV5-1,TRBJ1-1,CASSAGYTEAFF
.,TRBV15,TRBJ2-3,CATSRGTGAGDTQYF
many,TRBV6-2/TRBV6-3,TRBJ2-3,CASSYWEATDTQYF
.,TRBV5-1,TRBJ2-1,CASSLAGRVVIDEQFF
many,TRBV27,TRBJ2-6,CASSSSRSGANVLTF